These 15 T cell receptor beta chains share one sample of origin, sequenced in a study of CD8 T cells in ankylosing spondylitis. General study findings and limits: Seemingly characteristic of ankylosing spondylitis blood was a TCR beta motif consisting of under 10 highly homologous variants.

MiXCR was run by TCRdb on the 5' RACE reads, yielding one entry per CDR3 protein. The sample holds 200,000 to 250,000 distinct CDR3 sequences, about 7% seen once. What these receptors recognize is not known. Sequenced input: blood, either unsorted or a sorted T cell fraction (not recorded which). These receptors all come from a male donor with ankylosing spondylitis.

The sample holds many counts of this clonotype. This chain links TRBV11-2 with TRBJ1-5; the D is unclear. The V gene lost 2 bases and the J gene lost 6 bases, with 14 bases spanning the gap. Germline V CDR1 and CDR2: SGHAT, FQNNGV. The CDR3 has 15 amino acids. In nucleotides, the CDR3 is TGTGCCAGCAGCTTAAGCGGGATCCGGGGTCAGCCCCAGCATTTT. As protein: CASSLSGIRGQPQHF.

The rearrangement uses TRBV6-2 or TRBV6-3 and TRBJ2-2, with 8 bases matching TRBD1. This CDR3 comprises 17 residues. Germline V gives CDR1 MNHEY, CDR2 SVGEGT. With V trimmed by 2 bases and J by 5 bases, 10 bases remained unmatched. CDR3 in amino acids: CASSYHLGQDRTGELFF. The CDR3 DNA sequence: TGTGCCAGCAGTTACCACCTGGGACAGGATAGGACCGGGGAGCTGTTTTTT.

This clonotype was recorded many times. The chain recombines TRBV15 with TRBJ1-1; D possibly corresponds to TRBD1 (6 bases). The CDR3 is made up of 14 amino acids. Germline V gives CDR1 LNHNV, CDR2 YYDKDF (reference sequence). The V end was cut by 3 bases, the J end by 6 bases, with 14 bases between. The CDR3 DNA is TGTGCCACCAGCAGTTCGAGGGGGTGGTCTGAAGCTTTCTTT. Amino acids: CATSSSRGWSEAFF.

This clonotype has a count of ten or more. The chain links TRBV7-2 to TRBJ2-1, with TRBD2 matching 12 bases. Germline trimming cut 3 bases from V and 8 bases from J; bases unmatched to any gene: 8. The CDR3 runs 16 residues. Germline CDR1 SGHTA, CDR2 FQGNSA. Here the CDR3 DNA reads TGTGCCAGCAGCTTTCGACTAGCGGGAGTAGTAGATGAGCAGTTCTTC. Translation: CASSFRLAGVVDEQFF.

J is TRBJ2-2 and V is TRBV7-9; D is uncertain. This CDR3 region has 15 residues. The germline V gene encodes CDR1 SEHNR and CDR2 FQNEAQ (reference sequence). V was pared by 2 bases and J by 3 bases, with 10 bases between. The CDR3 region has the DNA TGTGCCAGCAGCTTAACCCAGCCTGACACCGGGGAGCTGTTTTTT. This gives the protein CASSLTQPDTGELFF.

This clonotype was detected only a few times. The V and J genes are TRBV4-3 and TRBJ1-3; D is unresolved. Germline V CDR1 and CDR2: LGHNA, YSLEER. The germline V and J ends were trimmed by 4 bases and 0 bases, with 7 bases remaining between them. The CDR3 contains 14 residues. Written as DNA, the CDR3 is TGCGCCAGCAGCCGGACGGGCTCTGGAAACACCATATATTTT. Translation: CASSRTGSGNTIYF.

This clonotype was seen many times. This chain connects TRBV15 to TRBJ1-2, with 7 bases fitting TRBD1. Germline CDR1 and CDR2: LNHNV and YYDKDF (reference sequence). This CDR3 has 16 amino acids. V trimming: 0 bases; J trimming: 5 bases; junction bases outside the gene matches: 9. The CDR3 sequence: CATSREASQGVYGYTF. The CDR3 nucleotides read TGTGCCACCAGCAGAGAAGCAAGCCAGGGGGTATATGGCTACACCTTC.

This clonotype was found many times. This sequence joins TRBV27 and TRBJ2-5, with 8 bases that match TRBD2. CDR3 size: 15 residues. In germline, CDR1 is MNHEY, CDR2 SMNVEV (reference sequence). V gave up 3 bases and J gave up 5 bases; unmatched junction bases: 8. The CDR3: CASSFSGRAGETQYF. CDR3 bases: TGTGCCAGCAGTTTTTCCGGGAGGGCCGGGGAGACCCAGTACTTC.

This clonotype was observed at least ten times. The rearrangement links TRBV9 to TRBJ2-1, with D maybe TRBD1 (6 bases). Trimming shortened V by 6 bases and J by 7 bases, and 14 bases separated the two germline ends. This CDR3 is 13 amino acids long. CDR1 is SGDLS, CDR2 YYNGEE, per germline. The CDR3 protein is CASNVRGRNEQFF. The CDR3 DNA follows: TGTGCCAGCAATGTCAGGGGAAGAAATGAGCAGTTCTTC.

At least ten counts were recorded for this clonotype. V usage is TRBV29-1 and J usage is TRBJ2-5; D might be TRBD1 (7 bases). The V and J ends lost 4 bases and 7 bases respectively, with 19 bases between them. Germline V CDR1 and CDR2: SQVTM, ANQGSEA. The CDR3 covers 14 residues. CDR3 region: CSVAPRGAGWTQYF. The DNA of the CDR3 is TGCAGCGTTGCACCCAGGGGGGCGGGGTGGACCCAGTACTTC.

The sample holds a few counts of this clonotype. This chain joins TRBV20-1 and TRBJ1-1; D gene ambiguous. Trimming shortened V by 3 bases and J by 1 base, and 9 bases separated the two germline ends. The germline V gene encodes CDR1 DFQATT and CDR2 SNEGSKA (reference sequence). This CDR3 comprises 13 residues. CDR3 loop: CSASGSENTEAFF. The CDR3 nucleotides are TGCAGTGCTAGTGGGTCAGAGAACACTGAAGCTTTCTTT.

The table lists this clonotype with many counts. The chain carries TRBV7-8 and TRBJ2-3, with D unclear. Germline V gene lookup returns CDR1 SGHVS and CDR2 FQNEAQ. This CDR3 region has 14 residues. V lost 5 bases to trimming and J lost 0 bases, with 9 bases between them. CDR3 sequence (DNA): TGTGCCAGCAGCCCCCATTATAGCACAGATACGCAGTATTTT. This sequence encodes CASSPHYSTDTQYF.

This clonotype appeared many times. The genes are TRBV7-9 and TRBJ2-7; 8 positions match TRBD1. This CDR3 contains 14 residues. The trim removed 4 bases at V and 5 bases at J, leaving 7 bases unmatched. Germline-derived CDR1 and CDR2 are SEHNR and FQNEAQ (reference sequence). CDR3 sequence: CASSSRTGYHEQYF. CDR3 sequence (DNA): TGTGCCAGCAGCTCTAGGACAGGGTACCACGAGCAGTACTTC.

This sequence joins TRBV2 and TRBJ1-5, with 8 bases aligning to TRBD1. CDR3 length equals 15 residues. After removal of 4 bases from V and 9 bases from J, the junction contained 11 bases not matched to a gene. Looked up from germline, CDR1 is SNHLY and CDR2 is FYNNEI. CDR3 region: CASSARLGTGGPQHF. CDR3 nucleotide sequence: TGTGCCAGCAGTGCTCGTCTGGGAACAGGGGGGCCCCAGCATTTT.

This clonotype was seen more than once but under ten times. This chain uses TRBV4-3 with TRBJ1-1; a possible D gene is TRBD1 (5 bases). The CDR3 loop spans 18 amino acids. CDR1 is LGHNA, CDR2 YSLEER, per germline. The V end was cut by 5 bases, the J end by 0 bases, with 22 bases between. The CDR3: CASSDGVGTGAMNTEAFF. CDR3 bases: TGCGCCAGCAGCGATGGCGTCGGGACCGGAGCCATGAACACTGAAGCTTTCTTT.